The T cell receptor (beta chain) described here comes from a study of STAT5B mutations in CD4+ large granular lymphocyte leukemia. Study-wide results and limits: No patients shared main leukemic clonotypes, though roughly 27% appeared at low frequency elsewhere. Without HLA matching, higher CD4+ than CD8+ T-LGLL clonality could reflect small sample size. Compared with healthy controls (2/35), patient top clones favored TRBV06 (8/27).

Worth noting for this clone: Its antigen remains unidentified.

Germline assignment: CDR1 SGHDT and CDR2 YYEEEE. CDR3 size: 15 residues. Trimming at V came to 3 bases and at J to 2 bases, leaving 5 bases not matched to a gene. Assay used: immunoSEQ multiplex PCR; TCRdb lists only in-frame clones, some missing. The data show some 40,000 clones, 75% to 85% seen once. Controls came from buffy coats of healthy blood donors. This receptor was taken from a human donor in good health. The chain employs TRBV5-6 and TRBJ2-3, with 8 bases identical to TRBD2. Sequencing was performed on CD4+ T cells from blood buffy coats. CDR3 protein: CASSYSGVATDTQYF. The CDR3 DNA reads TGTGCCAGCAGCTATAGCGGGGTCGCCACAGATACGCAGTATTTT.